This passage covers 8 T cell receptor beta chains from one sample sequenced in a study of T cells in Graves' hyperthyroidism and ophthalmopathy. Amplification of TCR beta CDR3 regions was performed using RNA transcripts as template. The TCR CDR3 first-round RT-PCR relied on the HTBI primer set. TCRdb reanalysed the multiplex PCR reads using MiXCR and keeps one entry per CDR3 protein. The sample holds under 700,000 distinct CDR3 sequences, around 15% seen once. Specimen: blood. These receptors were taken from a woman aged 18 to 35 with Graves' hyperthyroidism.

The CDR3 DNA reads as TGCGCCAGCAGCCCCGGACAGGGCTCTGGCTACACCTTC. Protein: CASSPGQGSGYTF. The gene calls are TRBV5-1 and TRBJ1-2; TRBD1 aligns across 8 bases. With 4 bases clipped from V and 7 bases from J, the junction kept 6 bases outside the gene matches. This CDR3 has 13 amino acids. Germline V gene sequence: CDR1 SGHRS, CDR2 YFSETQ.

This clonotype was seen repeatedly, ten times or more. The chain uses TRBV7-2 and TRBJ2-3; D is unresolved. V dropped 1 base and J dropped 6 bases, with 8 bases sitting between them. Germline V lookup: CDR1 SGHTA, CDR2 FQGNSA. This CDR3 has 13 amino acids. The chain's CDR3 is CASSLVPRDTQYF. The CDR3 nucleotides read TGTGCCAGCAGCTTAGTCCCTCGGGATACGCAGTATTTT.

Many counts were recorded for this clonotype. The chain links TRBV5-1 to TRBJ1-1; D unclear. The CDR3 spans 13 residues. Trimming stripped 3 bases from V and 6 bases from J, with 12 bases between. The germline CDR1 and CDR2 sequences are SGHRS and YFSETQ. CDR3 loop: CASSSTGDSEAFF. The CDR3 nucleotides are TGCGCCAGCAGCTCCACCGGGGATTCTGAAGCTTTCTTT. The full variable domain, with the rest looked up from reference TRBV5-1 and TRBJ1-1, is KAGVTQTPRYLIKTRGQQVTLSCSPISGHRSVSWYQQTPGQGLQFLFEYFSETQRNKGNFPGRFSGRQFSNSRSEMNVSTLELGDSALYLCASSSTGDSEAFFGQGTRLTVV.

This clonotype was detected many times. The rearrangement links TRBV20-1 to TRBJ2-1; a possible D gene is TRBD1 (5 bases). Trimming left V 3 bases short and J 1 base short, with 16 bases between. Germline CDR1 is DFQATT and CDR2 is SNEGSKA (reference sequence). There are 16 residues in the CDR3. CDR3 sequence: CSASRFGAPSYNEQFF. The CDR3 DNA follows: TGCAGTGCTAGTCGCTTTGGGGCCCCTTCCTACAATGAGCAGTTCTTC.

This clonotype was observed many times. The V and J genes are TRBV6-1 and TRBJ2-7; D not resolved. The ends were cut back, 6 bases at V and 0 bases at J, with 9 bases in the middle. The CDR3 totals 13 residues. Germline loops: CDR1 MNHNS, CDR2 SASEGT. For the CDR3, the DNA is TGTGCCAGCAGCCCGGACGTCTCCTACGAGCAGTACTTC. This gives the protein CASSPDVSYEQYF.

This clonotype was seen a handful of times. The chain is built from TRBV5-1 and TRBJ1-4, with D perhaps matching TRBD1 (5 bases). The V end was cut by 4 bases, the J end by 3 bases, with 10 bases between. Germline V gene data show CDR1 as SGHRS and CDR2 as YFSETQ. The CDR3 sequence is 14 residues long. The CDR3 sequence: CASSQGPANEKLFF. CDR3 sequence (DNA): TGCGCCAGCAGCCAGGGACCAGCTAATGAAAAACTGTTTTTT.

The genes are TRBV7-9 and TRBJ2-1, with D unresolved. The CDR3 runs 12 residues. Germline CDR1 and CDR2: SEHNR and FQNEAQ (reference sequence). Trimming shortened V by 1 base and J by 8 bases, and 6 bases separated the two germline ends. The CDR3 DNA follows: TGTGCCAGCAGCTTAGTTCGCGATGAGCAGTTCTTC. Protein: CASSLVRDEQFF.

About this clonotype itself: Without the conserved terminal phenylalanine or tryptophan, this CDR3 likely stems from a read error. The rearrangement uses TRBV6-4 and TRBJ2-5, with D possibly being TRBD1 or TRBD2 (5 bases each). Looked up from germline, CDR1 is MRHNA and CDR2 is SNTAGT. Trimming took 5 bases from V and 4 from J, leaving 20 bases between them. The CDR3 runs to 16 residues. The CDR3 nucleotides are TGTGCCAGCAGTAGAACCCGGGGCCCAGGTGGAGAGACCCAGTACCTC. Its translation: CASSRTRGPGGETQYL.